This T cell receptor (beta chain) was identified during a study of T cell repertoires in ileal Crohn's disease (dated by TCRdb to the late 2010s). Describing the broader study: At the time of surgery, roughly a third of patients were active smokers, and the median duration of disease was roughly 8.3 years. The study sequenced 170 or so mucosal samples from 57 patients, taken at several locations on the surgical specimen and at postoperative endoscopy. Surgery was performed for a complication in all patients, with stricturing disease in roughly 60% and penetrating disease in 39%. For commercial TCRB immunosequencing, five hundred nanograms of biopsy DNA were submitted for each sample. Roughly half of the patients were given postoperative therapy, with 11 receiving thiopurines and about 19 receiving anti-TNF agents. TCR repertoire analysis was performed in just over 55 Crohn's disease patients drawn from a prospective multicentre cohort. MI samples were biopsies from the proximal margin of the surgical specimen. The study ran alongside a multicentre cohort designed to identify predictors of early endoscopic recurrence after ileocolonic resection. A Rutgeerts score above i0 was used to define endoscopic postoperative recurrence. What the work shows at the level of the full study, not this receptor alone: Compared with CD4 T cells, sorted CD8 T cells contained more high-frequency clones, which suggests that the mucosal expansions were mostly CD8. Higher high-frequency clone percentages at surgery were associated with endoscopic recurrence; all patients with clonality above 26.8% (18/57) had recurrence. Mucosal CD4 and CD8 T cells were sorted and sequenced only in a subgroup of patients, the size of which was not stated. A significantly higher proportion of clonal expansions was observed in active smokers at surgery than in non-smokers (about 25% vs 18%, p=0.02).

To note about this clone: The antigen it recognizes is unknown. No clone much larger than this one lies a single base away; base qualities are absent.

Per the publication, the time point label means: proximal margin of the surgical specimen (macroscopically non-inflamed). Adults with ileal or ileocolonic Crohn's disease for whom ileocolonic resection was indicated were considered eligible. Before DNA extraction, whole ileal mucosal biopsies were kept frozen at -80 degrees C. Genomic DNA was extracted from frozen whole biopsies using a TRizol-based method and was quantified with a NanoDrop 2000 spectrophotometer. The method behind the library was the immunoSEQ multiplex PCR assay. Adaptive Biotechnology amplified the CDR3 regions from genomic DNA with a two-step multiplex PCR designed to control amplification bias. In the first PCR, primers covered every V and J gene segment, and in the second PCR, barcodes and Illumina adapters were added. CDR3 libraries were sequenced on an Illumina instrument. Per the original workflow: Vendor-provided pipelines were combined with custom analysis of raw data in R/Bioconductor under R version 3.3.0. Clonality, which ranges from 0 to 1, was calculated as the inverse of the normalised Shannon entropy across all productive clones. High-frequency clones were defined as the share of the repertoire taken up by the top 100 clones, keeping only clones that passed a 95% confidence test. Overlap between samples was measured with the Morisita-Horn index, while repertoire diversity was measured with the Simpson index. This is the immuneACCESS table as TCRdb keeps it, with only in-frame sequences that have V and J called. A part of the clones is gone; compared with another copy, unresolved V genes explain less than half, and the rest is unexplained. The DNA gave D and trimming, while V, J and clone size come from that table. The sample data list 3,100 or so clones, and approximately 88% of these were observed just once. The ten largest clonotypes hold about 14% of the sample.

From cysteine to phenylalanine, the CDR3 is 14 amino acids long. The retained sequence is limited to the CDR3, 42 bases, with the frame set at the first base. The germline V gene provides CDR1 SGHRS and CDR2 YFSETQ. From V the trimming removes 5 bases and from J it removes 4 bases, while the gene matches leave 5 bases of the junction unaccounted for. The TCR was taken from an adult with Crohn's disease. The rearranged chain carries TRBV5-1 and TRBJ1-4; 7 central nucleotides agree with TRBD1. Sequencing was done on a sample of ileal tissue. The DNA sequence reads TGCGCCAGCAGTTCAACAGGGGTTAATGAAAAACTGTTTTTT. This codes for CASSSTGVNEKLFF.